Each of the 30 T cell receptor beta chains below was sequenced from the same sample in a study of CD8 T cells in ankylosing spondylitis. Using its own MiXCR run on the 5' RACE reads, TCRdb lists one record per CDR3 protein. Of some 120,000 distinct CDR3 sequences detected, roughly an eighth appear once; the ten largest clones hold approximately 3%. The sample consisted of blood, either unsorted or a sorted T cell fraction (not recorded which). The receptor source for this set is a female donor with ankylosing spondylitis or in good health (not recorded which).

This clonotype was observed many times. The chain uses TRBV6-1 and TRBJ2-7; 7 positions agree with TRBD2. This CDR3 region has 13 residues. The germline CDR1 and CDR2 sequences are MNHNS and SASEGT. Trimming took 6 bases from V and 2 from J; bases not matched to a gene: 4. CDR3 region: CASSRGRAYEQYF. The CDR3, as DNA: TGTGCCAGCAGCCGCGGGAGAGCCTACGAGCAGTACTTC.

The rearrangement links TRBV6-1 to TRBJ1-5, with D perhaps TRBD1 (6 bases). V lost 11 bases and J 4 bases, leaving 12 bases between the germline ends. This CDR3 has 12 residues. Germline V CDR1 and CDR2: MNHNS, SASEGT. CDR3 amino acids: CAGGTSNQPQHF. The CDR3 DNA sequence: TGTGCCGGCGGGACATCTAATCAGCCCCAGCATTTT.

This clonotype was counted ten times or more. This chain links TRBV11-2 with TRBJ2-3; 14 positions agree with TRBD2. CDR1 is SGHAT, CDR2 FQNNGV, per germline. V lost 0 bases, J lost 4 bases, and 12 bases stayed unmatched. The CDR3 consists of 20 residues. In DNA form, the CDR3 reads TGTGCCAGCAGCTTAGATAGGGTTGGGGGACTAGCGGGAGTTCCAGATACGCAGTATTTT. This sequence encodes CASSLDRVGGLAGVPDTQYF.

The chain has TRBV20-1 and TRBJ2-7; TRBD2 is a possible D gene (6 bases). Trimming pared 6 bases from V and 3 bases from J, leaving 27 bases between. The CDR3 runs to 17 residues. CDR1 and CDR2 (germline): DFQATT, SNEGSKA (reference sequence). The DNA of the CDR3 is TGCAGTGCCGCTACCGTTCCCCGGAGGGCCCCCCACTACGAGCAGTACTTC. It translates to CSAATVPRRAPHYEQYF.

This clonotype was found many times. The J gene is TRBJ2-1, the V gene TRBV10-3; 14 bases are a match to TRBD2. Trimming took 8 bases from V and 5 from J; bases not matched to a gene: 5. The germline V gene has CDR1 ENHRY and CDR2 SYGVKD. This CDR3 has 15 residues. The CDR3 reads CAIGTSGGLDNEQFF. The CDR3 DNA sequence: TGTGCCATCGGGACTAGCGGGGGTTTGGACAATGAGCAGTTCTTC.

This sequence joins TRBV12-3 or TRBV12-4 and TRBJ2-3, with D possibly being TRBD1 (6 bases). The CDR3 totals 15 residues. V was cut by 3 bases and J by 2 bases, with 12 bases left in between. CDR3 nucleotides: TGTGCCAGCAGTTTGGGGGCAGTCCCCACAGATACGCAGTATTTT. As protein: CASSLGAVPTDTQYF.

This clonotype was observed many times. The chain is built from TRBV5-1 and TRBJ1-2; 8 bases are shared with TRBD1. CDR1 and CDR2 from the germline V gene are SGHRS and YFSETQ. The CDR3 has 15 residues. V lost 4 bases to trimming and J lost 3 bases; unmatched junction nucleotides: 8. This CDR3 reads CASSPPGQGYYGYTF. The CDR3 bases are TGCGCCAGCAGCCCACCCGGACAGGGTTACTATGGCTACACCTTC.

Worth noting for this clonotype: A clone one base away is much larger, so this may be a read error. The chain uses TRBV28 and TRBJ2-1; tentatively, D is TRBD2 (5 bases). Germline V gene sequence: CDR1 MDHEN, CDR2 SYDVKM. The CDR3 extends over 14 amino acids. Trimming removed 7 bases at V and 0 bases at J, with 10 bases between. CDR3 loop: CASMEESSYNEQFF. In DNA, the CDR3 is TGTGCCAGCATGGAGGAGAGCTCCTACAATGAGCAGTTCTTC.

The table lists this clonotype with a few counts. J is TRBJ2-5 and V is TRBV27, with D possibly matching TRBD2 (6 bases). The CDR3 spans 15 residues. Between the trimmed V and J ends, which lost 3 bases and 4 bases, there was a span of 15 bases. Germline V gene sequence: CDR1 MNHEY, CDR2 SMNVEV (reference sequence). This chain's CDR3 is CASSFWAWEAETQYF. The CDR3 DNA follows: TGTGCCAGCAGTTTTTGGGCCTGGGAGGCAGAGACCCAGTACTTC.

The table lists this clonotype with a few counts. The V and J genes are TRBV5-1 and TRBJ2-7; 11 nucleotides align to TRBD2. Losses at the gene ends were 4 bases for V and 5 bases for J; bases not matched to a gene: 8. The CDR3 consists of 15 residues. The germline CDR1 and CDR2 sequences are SGHRS and YFSETQ. CDR3 amino acids: CASSPELAGVDEQYF. CDR3 sequence (DNA): TGCGCCAGCAGCCCGGAACTAGCGGGAGTCGACGAGCAGTACTTC.

Of note for this clonotype: A much larger clone differs by one base, so this may be a read error. V gene TRBV10-3 combines with J gene TRBJ2-5, with 8 bases identical to TRBD1. Germline V gene lookup returns CDR1 ENHRY and CDR2 SYGVKD. The CDR3 extends over 14 amino acids. CDR3 in DNA: TGTGTCATCAGTGACTGGACAGGGCAAGAGACCCAGTACTTC. Translating it yields CVISDWTGQETQYF.

The chain uses TRBV5-6 and TRBJ2-6, with 7 bases identical to TRBD2. The CDR3 length is 17 residues. Germline lookup yields CDR1 SGHDT and CDR2 YYEEEE. Trimming at V came to 1 base and at J to 0 bases, leaving 4 bases not matched to a gene. The CDR3 here is CASSLSSGYSGANVLTF. CDR3 coding DNA: TGTGCCAGCAGCTTGTCTAGCGGTTACTCTGGGGCCAACGTCCTGACTTTC.

This clonotype was seen more than once but under ten times. CDR3 sequence (DNA): TGTGCCAGCGGGGACAGGGGGAGGGAAAAACTGTTTTTT. Its translation is CASGDRGREKLFF. The V gene is TRBV6-6, the J gene TRBJ1-4, with 11 bases lining up with TRBD1. The J segment lost 8 bases and the V segment lost 8 bases, leaving 4 bases of the junction unmatched. This CDR3 contains 13 residues. Germline V gene sequence: CDR1 MNHNY, CDR2 SVGAGI (reference sequence).

This clonotype has just a few counts. The chain is built from TRBV5-6 and TRBJ2-5; D not certain. The CDR3 contains 14 residues. Germline V gene lookup returns CDR1 SGHDT and CDR2 YYEEEE. The V gene lost 0 bases and the J gene lost 1 base, with 7 bases spanning the gap. This CDR3 reads CASSLGILQETQYF. The CDR3, as DNA: TGTGCCAGCAGCTTGGGAATACTCCAAGAGACCCAGTACTTC.

This clonotype was picked up a small number of times. V gene TRBV5-1 combines with J gene TRBJ1-5, with 8 bases identical to TRBD1. Germline V lookup: CDR1 SGHRS, CDR2 YFSETQ. Trimming removed 0 bases from V and 4 bases from J; junction bases left unmatched: 3. This CDR3 contains 15 residues. The DNA for the CDR3 is TGCGCCAGCAGCTTGGAGGGACAGGCAAATCAGCCCCAGCATTTT. This sequence encodes CASSLEGQANQPQHF.

This clonotype has more than one count but fewer than ten. The chain is built from TRBV19 and TRBJ2-1; D is unresolved. Trimming removed 4 bases at V and 0 bases at J, with 10 bases between. This CDR3 is built from 15 residues. Germline values: CDR1 LNHDA, CDR2 SQIVND (reference sequence). CDR3 loop: CASSTRLSSYNEQFF. The CDR3 DNA reads as TGTGCCAGTAGTACAAGACTGAGCTCCTACAATGAGCAGTTCTTC.

This clonotype occurred a few times. This chain links TRBV12-3 or TRBV12-4 with TRBJ2-2; D not certain. CDR3 length equals 12 residues. Between the trimmed V and J ends, which lost 3 bases and 7 bases, there was a span of 6 bases. The CDR3 sequence is CASSLVIGELFF. In DNA form, the CDR3 reads TGTGCCAGCAGTTTGGTCATCGGGGAGCTGTTTTTT.

The table lists this clonotype with many counts. The rearrangement uses TRBV24-1 and TRBJ2-7; D gene ambiguous. Trimming took 6 bases from V and 5 from J, leaving 4 bases between them. The CDR3 sequence is 10 residues long. Per the germline V gene, CDR1 is KGHDR and CDR2 is SFDVKD. The CDR3 bases are TGTGCCACCAGTCTGCACGAGCAGTACTTC. Encoded protein: CATSLHEQYF.

This clonotype has more than one count but fewer than ten. The chain couples TRBV29-1 to TRBJ2-3; D remains ambiguous. CDR3 length equals 13 residues. V gave up 2 bases and J gave up 3 bases, with 9 bases separating them. The V gene's germline CDR1 is SQVTM and CDR2 ANQGSEA. For the CDR3, the DNA is TGCAGCGTTGAACGAACGGCGACAGATACGCAGTATTTT. It yields the protein CSVERTATDTQYF.

There are many counts of this clonotype. The chain combines TRBV12-3 or TRBV12-4 with TRBJ2-7; D possibly uses TRBD1 or TRBD2 (5 bases each). There are 14 residues in the CDR3. Trimming pared 6 bases from V and 0 bases from J, leaving 12 bases between. The CDR3 coding sequence is TGTGCCAGCAGACCCGCAGGGACCTCCTACGAGCAGTACTTC. Amino acids: CASRPAGTSYEQYF.

The chain has TRBV12-3 or TRBV12-4 and TRBJ1-1; TRBD1 matches at 8 bases. The CDR3 is made up of 14 amino acids. V lost 5 bases, J lost 3 bases, and 5 bases stayed unmatched. The CDR3 here is CASSDQGAYTEAFF. The DNA for the CDR3 is TGTGCCAGCAGTGACCAGGGGGCCTACACTGAAGCTTTCTTT.

The chain links TRBV12-3 or TRBV12-4 to TRBJ2-7, with D possibly being TRBD2 (6 bases). The germline V and J ends were trimmed by 3 bases and 1 base, with 13 bases remaining between them. The CDR3 contains 15 residues. The CDR3 is CASSLGGAVSYEQYF. The DNA for the CDR3 is TGTGCCAGCAGTTTGGGCGGGGCAGTTTCCTACGAGCAGTACTTC.

CDR3 in DNA: TGCGCCAGCAGCTTGATCCGCCGGGACGGGGTCTTGGAGCAGTACTTC. It specifies CASSLIRRDGVLEQYF. This rearrangement joins TRBV5-1 to TRBJ2-7; tentatively, D is TRBD1 or TRBD2 (5 bases each). The V and J ends lost 1 base and 7 bases respectively, with 21 bases between them. CDR1 and CDR2 (germline): SGHRS, YFSETQ. This CDR3 region has 16 residues.

This clonotype was observed many times. The V and J genes are TRBV5-1 and TRBJ2-2; D is unclear. Germline-derived CDR1 and CDR2 are SGHRS and YFSETQ. V was trimmed by 2 bases and J by 1 base, leaving 6 bases between them. This CDR3 comprises 14 residues. The CDR3 protein is CASSFGLNTGELFF. DNA of the CDR3: TGCGCCAGCAGCTTCGGGCTGAACACCGGGGAGCTGTTTTTT.

The chain employs TRBV9 and TRBJ2-3, with 9 bases matching TRBD1. This CDR3 contains 14 residues. The V gene's germline CDR1 is SGDLS and CDR2 YYNGEE. Losses at the gene ends were 3 bases for V and 2 bases for J; bases not matched to a gene: 1. CDR3 coding DNA: TGTGCCAGCAGCGGGGACAGGGACACAGATACGCAGTATTTT. Translated, it gives CASSGDRDTDTQYF.

The chain recombines TRBV7-2 with TRBJ2-3; 9 nucleotides match TRBD2. This CDR3 comprises 17 residues. Germline CDR1 SGHTA, CDR2 FQGNSA. The J segment lost 0 bases and the V segment lost 5 bases, leaving 9 bases of the junction unmatched. The CDR3 DNA sequence: TGTGCCAGCAGCCCAACCAGCGGGGGGTATAGCACAGATACGCAGTATTTT. Encoded protein: CASSPTSGGYSTDTQYF. Full variable domain (rest looked up from reference TRBV7-2 and TRBJ2-3): GAGVSQSPSNKVTEKGKDVELRCDPISGHTALYWYRQSLGQGLEFLIYFQGNSAPDKSGLPSDRFSAERTGGSVSTLTIQRTQQEDSAVYLCASSPTSGGYSTDTQYFGPGTRLTVL.

This clonotype was observed a few times. The genes are TRBV20-1 and TRBJ1-1, with 7 bases matching TRBD1. CDR1 is DFQATT, CDR2 SNEGSKA, per germline (reference sequence). Trimming cost V 7 bases and J 1 base; bases outside gene matches: 6. The CDR3 totals 13 residues. CDR3 sequence: CSGGGLGNTEAFF. The CDR3 coding sequence is TGCAGTGGAGGGGGCTTGGGGAACACTGAAGCTTTCTTT.

This clonotype was seen a few times. V usage is TRBV5-1 and J usage is TRBJ2-3; TRBD1 or TRBD2 may be the D gene (5 bases each). The V end was cut by 6 bases, the J end by 1 base, with 15 bases between. Germline CDR1 and CDR2: SGHRS and YFSETQ. This CDR3 has 15 residues. CDR3 sequence reads: CASTEVGRGTDTQYF. In DNA, the CDR3 is TGCGCCAGCACCGAGGTGGGACGAGGCACAGATACGCAGTATTTT.

The V call is TRBV12-3 or TRBV12-4, the J call TRBJ2-2; no clear D gene. The CDR3 is made up of 13 amino acids. V lost 1 base, J lost 7 bases, and 7 bases lay in between. CDR3 sequence reads: CASSLVVGGELFF. As DNA, the CDR3 is TGTGCCAGCAGTTTAGTGGTCGGCGGGGAGCTGTTTTTT.

This chain connects TRBV12-3 or TRBV12-4 to TRBJ2-2, with D uncertain. Trimming pared 3 bases from V and 3 bases from J, leaving 8 bases between. This CDR3 spans 14 amino acids. The chain's CDR3 is CASSLSRYTGELFF. In DNA form, the CDR3 reads TGTGCCAGCAGTTTGTCTCGGTACACCGGGGAGCTGTTTTTT.